This TCR beta chain comes out of a study of OX40 agonist ivuxolimab in advanced cancers. For the wider study: Ivuxolimab was an agonistic, fully human IgG2 monoclonal antibody directed against OX40 (CD134), a costimulatory receptor. Intravenous ivuxolimab was administered to patients every 2 weeks at six dose levels: 0.01, 0.1, 0.3, 1.5, 3 and 10 mg/kg. Among the roughly 52 dose-escalation patients, around 19 had hepatocellular carcinoma, approximately 15 melanoma, 9 renal cell carcinoma and 9 head and neck cancer. A male proportion of nearly 85% and a mean age of approximately 62 years, ranging from about 20 to 85, were recorded for the dose-escalation cohort. Prior anti-PD-1, anti-PD-L1 or anti-CTLA-4 therapy was permitted, and 40% of dose-escalation patients had received checkpoint inhibitors. Partial responses occurred in three dose-escalation patients: two with cutaneous melanoma and one with hepatocellular carcinoma. The point of sequencing TCRbeta in the periphery was to test whether ivuxolimab changed TCR sequence diversity and drove clonal T-cell expansion. The monotherapy dose-escalation portion (N of about 49 patients) of the phase I ivuxolimab trial is reported in the paper. Beyond this particular receptor, the publication reports: After ivuxolimab, more expanded clones were found on average in CD8+ T cells than in CD4+ T cells. In the 0.1-3.0 mg/kg groups, partial responders had among the lowest normalized peripheral clonal expansion, particularly in CD8+ T cells. Low levels of normalized T-cell clonal expansion were also seen in some nonresponding patients. The antigen specificity of the clonally expanded peripheral T cells was not determined. Clonal expansion of both CD4+ and CD8+ blood T cells was observed from baseline to week 6 at doses 0.1 to 3.0 mg/kg.

The CDR3 covers 16 residues, taking in both the cysteine and the phenylalanine. The kept DNA is CDR3 alone, 48 bases in frame from the first base. Trimming leaves V shorter by 5 bases and J shorter by 6 bases, with the junction holding 11 bases beyond the gene matches. The germline V gene gives CDR1 as MDHEN and CDR2 as SYDVKM. To sequence the TCRbeta CDR3 region, genomic DNA was isolated from the sorted cells. The immunoSEQ Assay was used for sequencing of TCRbeta CDR3 regions. Here the immuneACCESS table is served through TCRdb, limited to in-frame sequences with V and J called. Missing clones are a known gap in these copies; in checked studies unresolved V genes cover under half, and the rest lacks a known reason. Present in this sample are 30,000 to 45,000 clones, almost 85% of which were seen just once. The ten largest clonotypes hold 1.5% to 2% of the sample. Comments on this clone: The antigen it binds to is not known. No qualities accompany the bases; no much larger clone lies one base away.

Patients with autoimmune disease history or receiving systemic immunosuppression were excluded from the trial. Peripheral blood for TCR sequencing was collected from all dose cohorts at baseline, on cycle 4 day 1, and on cycle 7 day 1. Samples came from an open-label, multicenter, first-in-human phase I dose-escalation trial of ivuxolimab. The trial enrolled adults with locally advanced or metastatic head and neck squamous cell, hepatocellular, melanoma or renal cell carcinoma. Before TCR sequencing, CD4+ T cells and CD8+ T cells were sorted from peripheral blood as separate populations. Sample: CD4+ or CD8+ T cells sorted from blood, taken in a trial of the OX40 agonist ivuxolimab. The source is an adult with an advanced solid tumor such as melanoma, head and neck, liver or kidney cancer. The chain is made from TRBV28 and TRBJ2-3, and 10 bases in between align with TRBD2. CDR3 region: CASSPTASGGRDTQYF. At the DNA level, the sequence is TGTGCCAGCAGTCCCACCGCTAGCGGGGGTAGGGATACGCAGTATTTT.